These 4 T cell receptor beta chains were all obtained from the same sample, sequenced in a study of CD8+CD57+ T cells in acquired aplastic anemia. By flow cytometry, patients selected for sequencing had shown an expansion of CD8+CD57+ cells. Genomic DNA acted as the template from which TCR beta VDJ combination and CDR3 sequence profiling were carried out. TCRdb reprocessed the reads via MiXCR and lists one record per CDR3 protein. This repertoire shows roughly 150,000 distinct CDR3 sequences, around half found once; its top ten account for 2.5% to 4%. The sequenced material came from sorted CD4+, CD8+, or CD8+CD57+ T cells (not recorded which) from PBMCs. Every receptor here comes from a human donor with aplastic anemia.

By share, this clonotype counts as medium-sized (0.01 to 0.1%). The chain joins TRBV19 to TRBJ2-2, with 9 bases aligning to TRBD1. V lost 7 bases to trimming and J lost 5 bases; unmatched junction nucleotides: 5. Germline loops: CDR1 LNHDA, CDR2 SQIVND (reference sequence). The CDR3 runs 14 residues. CDR3 DNA sequence: TGTGCCAGTAAAACAGGGGGCGGAACCGGGGAGCTGTTTTTT. As protein: CASKTGGGTGELFF.

The chain is built from TRBV11-1 and TRBJ2-3, with D perhaps matching TRBD1 (6 bases). Trimming shortened V by 1 base and J by 2 bases, and 13 bases separated the two germline ends. Germline CDR1 SGHAT, CDR2 FQDESV (reference sequence). This CDR3 spans 16 amino acids. CDR3: CASSLVWAGATDTQYF. CDR3 in DNA: TGTGCCAGCAGCTTAGTGTGGGCAGGGGCCACAGATACGCAGTATTTT.

As concerns this clonotype: A much larger clone sits a single nucleotide away, making a read error possible. V is TRBV6-1 and J is TRBJ1-1; 11 bases line up with TRBD1. Germline V gene data show CDR1 as MNHNS and CDR2 as SASEGT. The CDR3 consists of 15 residues. Written as DNA, the CDR3 is TGTGCCAGCAACTTGGACAGGGGGCTTGGCACTGAAGCTTCCTTT. Translation: CASNLDRGLGTEASF.

Remarks on this clonotype: One base away lies a much larger clone, so this may be a sequencing read error. V usage is TRBV2 and J usage is TRBJ2-3; D call uncertain. The V end was cut by 0 bases, the J end by 7 bases, with 11 bases between. CDR3 length: 14 residues. Germline CDR1 SNHLY, CDR2 FYNNEI. The CDR3 region is CASSEAQVHHTQYF. The CDR3 region has the DNA TGTGCCAGCAGTGAAGCCCAGGTACACCATACGCAGTATTTT.